This paragraph reports one T cell receptor (beta chain). With 3 bases clipped from V and 6 bases from J, the junction kept 4 bases outside the gene matches. Germline V gene sequence: CDR1 WSHSY, CDR2 SAAADI. This CDR3 is built from 14 residues. This entry comes from a study of blood T cell repertoires in COVID-19. Across the study: Samples came from the United States, Italy and Spain, spanning acute and convalescent COVID-19.

The protocol was immunoSEQ multiplex PCR, while the TCRdb copy is restricted to in-frame clones and leaves out a portion. The sample holds under 300,000 clones, 80% to 95% seen once. This clonotype was sampled from a man younger than 45 with COVID-19, enrolled during active disease. Material for sequencing was peripheral blood. J is TRBJ2-2 and V is TRBV10-2; TRBD1 matches at 7 bases. The CDR3 coding sequence is TGCGCCAGCAGTGAACAGGGGCCGGCCGGGGAGCTGTTTTTT. This encodes CASSEQGPAGELFF.